This T cell receptor beta chain was documented in a study of somatic mutations in cytotoxic T cells in rheumatoid arthritis. Study-level points and caveats: What antigens the expanded CD8+ clones targeted remained unknown.

Positive selection using magnetic beads isolated the CD4+ and CD8+ cells (purity was checked by flow cytometry). This clone was recorded a few times. Its antigen remains unidentified. Libraries were prepared by immunoSEQ multiplex PCR; TCRdb keeps only in-frame clonotypes and omits some of them. The data hold 20,000 to 25,000 clones, with 78% observed a single time. The TCR comes from an adult with rheumatoid arthritis. What was sequenced was CD8+ T cells sorted from blood.

The CDR3 DNA follows: TGTGCCAGCAGTTTATTGGGGTTCGGGGGGGCTTACAATGAGCAGTTCTTC. Translated: CASSLLGFGGAYNEQFF. The chain links TRBV27 to TRBJ2-1; 8 bases agree with TRBD2. Germline loops: CDR1 MNHEY, CDR2 SMNVEV (reference sequence). The CDR3 contains 17 residues. The ends lost 1 base at V and 4 bases at J; junction bases unmatched: 9.